The 25 T cell receptor beta chains listed next were all sequenced from one sample in a study of blood T cell repertoires in COVID-19 (dated by TCRdb to the early 2020s). Library prep was done by the immunoSEQ multiplex PCR assay. What TCRdb holds here is the immuneACCESS table cut down to in-frame rearrangements. Part of the clones is not present; checked against another copy, under half of the missing clones reflect an unresolved V gene, and the others are unexplained. Across this sample there are about 98,000 clones, with roughly four fifths seen only once. Of the sample, 4.1% is held by the ten largest clones. Specimen: peripheral blood. These receptors all stem from a man aged 60-69 years with acute or convalescent COVID-19.

The chain recombines TRBV5-1 with TRBJ2-3, with D perhaps TRBD2 (5 bases). The germline gives CDR1 SGHRS, CDR2 YFSETQ. The CDR3 spans 15 residues. Trimming pared 3 bases from V and 4 bases from J, leaving 15 bases between. CDR3 residues: CASSSDGVTADTQYF. CDR3 DNA sequence: TGCGCCAGCAGCTCGGACGGGGTAACAGCAGATACGCAGTATTTT.

The chain carries TRBV5-4 and TRBJ2-1, with unresolved D. The CDR3 runs 14 residues. From germline, CDR1 is SGHNT and CDR2 YYREEE (reference sequence). Trimming took 4 bases from V and 0 from J, leaving 8 bases between them. The CDR3 DNA is TGTGCCAGCAGCCAACCGGGCTCCTACAATGAGCAGTTCTTC. This codes for CASSQPGSYNEQFF.

The chain uses TRBV7-8 and TRBJ2-4, with TRBD2 identical over 7 bases. There are 18 residues in the CDR3. V lost 1 base to trimming and J lost 0 bases; unmatched junction nucleotides: 9. CDR1 and CDR2 (germline): SGHVS, FQNEAQ. The CDR3 loop reads CASSLVGRGGEAKNIQYF. The CDR3 nucleotides read TGTGCCAGCAGCTTAGTCGGCCGCGGGGGAGAAGCCAAAAACATTCAGTACTTC. Supplemented by reference TRBV7-8 and TRBJ2-4, the full variable domain reads GAGVSQSPRYKVAKRGQDVALRCDPISGHVSLFWYQQALGQGPEFLTYFQNEAQLDKSGLPSDRFFAERPEGSVSTLKIQRTQQEDSAVYLCASSLVGRGGEAKNIQYFGAGTRLSVL.

The gene calls are TRBV10-3 and TRBJ2-1; 12 positions match TRBD2. CDR3 length: 19 amino acids. V was clipped by 3 bases and J by 5 bases; unmatched bases: 14. Germline CDR1 reads ENHRY; CDR2 reads SYGVKD. In DNA form, the CDR3 reads TGTGCCATCAGTGACCAAAATCTATGGACTAGCGGGGTGCACAATGAGCAGTTCTTC. Its translation: CAISDQNLWTSGVHNEQFF.

The chain couples TRBV6-5 to TRBJ1-1; TRBD1 agrees at 7 bases. The CDR3 consists of 14 residues. Germline CDR1 and CDR2: MNHEY and SVGAGI. J gave up 3 bases and V 2 bases, and 3 bases lay outside the gene matches. In DNA, the CDR3 is TGTGCCAGCAGTTACAGGGGGCTACACACTGAAGCTTTCTTT. Its translation: CASSYRGLHTEAFF.

The V and J genes are TRBV19 and TRBJ2-2, with 8 bases lining up with TRBD1. The junction had 7 bases not matched to a gene; V was cut back by 4 bases and J by 6 bases. This CDR3 is built from 15 residues. Germline-derived CDR1 and CDR2 are LNHDA and SQIVND (reference sequence). CDR3 sequence: CASSTRTGYPGELFF. CDR3 nucleotides: TGTGCCAGTAGTACTCGGACAGGGTACCCCGGGGAGCTGTTTTTT.

The chain is built from TRBV7-9 and TRBJ1-2, with 9 positions matching TRBD1. Germline loops: CDR1 SEHNR, CDR2 FQNEAQ (reference sequence). The CDR3 is 14 residues long. Germline trimming cut 5 bases from V and 4 bases from J; bases unmatched to any gene: 5. The CDR3 sequence: CASSRTGESYGYTF. CDR3 sequence (DNA): TGTGCCAGCAGCAGGACAGGGGAGAGCTATGGCTACACCTTC.

V gene TRBV2 combines with J gene TRBJ2-1; TRBD2 matches at 12 bases. CDR3 length equals 15 residues. Germline V lookup: CDR1 SNHLY, CDR2 FYNNEI. Trimming at V came to 4 bases and at J to 2 bases, leaving 0 bases not matched to a gene. The CDR3 reads CASSGTSGAYNEQFF. The CDR3 DNA sequence: TGTGCCAGCAGTGGGACTAGCGGGGCCTACAATGAGCAGTTCTTC.

V usage is TRBV19 and J usage is TRBJ2-1; TRBD2 might be the D (6 bases). Germline V gene sequence: CDR1 LNHDA, CDR2 SQIVND (reference sequence). Trimming stripped 9 bases from V and 0 bases from J, with 9 bases between. The CDR3 totals 13 residues. The CDR3 is CASLGSSYNEQFF. The CDR3 bases are TGTGCCAGCCTCGGGAGCTCCTACAATGAGCAGTTCTTC. Using reference TRBV19 and TRBJ2-1 for the parts outside the CDR3, the full variable domain is DGGITQSPKYLFRKEGQNVTLSCEQNLNHDAMYWYRQDPGQGLRLIYYSQIVNDFQKGDIAEGYSVSREKKESFPLTVTSAQKNPTAFYLCASLGSSYNEQFFGPGTRLTVL.

This clone was observed a few times. The chain links TRBV3-1 (or the pseudogene TRBV3-2) to TRBJ1-5; D unresolved. Germline lookup yields CDR1 LGHDT and CDR2 YNNKEL (reference sequence). The CDR3 is 15 residues long. V lost 1 base and J lost 2, with 9 bases in between. The CDR3 spells CASSQVVGGNQPQHF. DNA of the CDR3: TGTGCCAGCAGCCAAGTGGTTGGAGGCAATCAGCCCCAGCATTTT.

V and J are TRBV18 and TRBJ2-5; 10 positions match TRBD2. The CDR3 covers 15 residues. V gave up 0 bases and J gave up 3 bases; unmatched junction bases: 1. Germline V gene lookup returns CDR1 KGHSH and CDR2 LQKENI. Here the CDR3 reads CASSPPGLAEETQYF. The CDR3, as DNA: TGTGCCAGCTCACCACCTGGACTAGCGGAAGAGACCCAGTACTTC.

The CDR3 reads CAWSGVAGGIETQYF. CDR3 DNA sequence: TGTGCCTGGAGTGGGGTAGCGGGGGGGATAGAGACCCAGTACTTC. J is TRBJ2-5 and V is TRBV30; TRBD2 matches 11 bases. V shed 1 base, J shed 4 bases, and the junction held 5 bases outside the gene matches. Germline V CDR1 and CDR2: GTSNPN, SVGIG (reference sequence). CDR3 length: 15 amino acids.

Remarks on this clone: A far larger clone is a single base away, which makes a read error likely. The sample carries other DNA sequences with the same CDR3. V usage is TRBV6-2 or TRBV6-3 and J usage is TRBJ1-1; D unresolved. Looked up from germline, CDR1 is MNHEY and CDR2 is SVGEGT. Trimming took 2 bases from V and 1 from J, leaving 5 bases between them. The CDR3 consists of 13 residues. The CDR3 coding sequence is TGTGCCAGCAGTTACCGGGGGAACACTGAAGCTTTCTTT. Translation: CASSYRGNTEAFF.

V is TRBV7-9 and J is TRBJ1-3; no clear D. The CDR3 spans 15 residues. V lost 5 bases to trimming and J lost 4 bases, with 15 bases between them. Germline V CDR1 and CDR2: SEHNR, FQNEAQ (reference sequence). CDR3 in amino acids: CASSLLVPTGNTIYF. The CDR3 DNA follows: TGTGCCAGCAGCCTTCTAGTCCCGACGGGAAACACCATATATTTT.

This rearrangement joins TRBV7-2 to TRBJ2-3; no clear D. The CDR3 is 15 amino acids. The germline gives CDR1 SGHTA, CDR2 FQGNSA. Trimming took 1 base from V and 0 from J, leaving 8 bases between them. In DNA, the CDR3 is TGTGCCAGCAGCTTAGACTACGCAAGCACAGATACGCAGTATTTT. This translates into CASSLDYASTDTQYF.

The V call is TRBV19, the J call TRBJ1-5, with 8 bases identical to TRBD1. CDR1 is LNHDA and CDR2 is SQIVND in the germline V gene (reference sequence). There are 16 residues in the CDR3. V was pared by 6 bases and J by 7 bases, with 14 bases of the junction left unmatched. The CDR3 loop reads CASSDLQGVEGQPQHF. CDR3 nucleotides: TGTGCCAGTAGCGACCTACAGGGGGTTGAAGGCCAGCCCCAGCATTTT.

The rearrangement uses TRBV15 and TRBJ1-5, with D unresolved. Germline CDR1 reads LNHNV; CDR2 reads YYDKDF (reference sequence). V was pared by 3 bases and J by 7 bases, with 13 bases between. This CDR3 is 14 amino acids long. In DNA, the CDR3 is TGTGCCACCAGCAGCATCGAGCGGCGGCAGCCCCAGCATTTT. Its protein is CATSSIERRQPQHF.

This chain uses TRBV5-8 with TRBJ1-2, with a weak D call TRBD1 (6 bases). Trimming pared 4 bases from V and 13 bases from J, leaving 17 bases between. The V gene's germline CDR1 is SGHTS and CDR2 YDEGEE. CDR3 size: 12 residues. The DNA of the CDR3 is TGTGCCAGCAGCCAAAGACAGGAAAAGTGCACCTTC. Protein: CASSQRQEKCTF.

V and J are TRBV5-1 and TRBJ1-1, with no clear D. V shed 4 bases and J shed 0 bases, with 13 bases lying between them. The CDR3 runs to 15 residues. The germline V gene has CDR1 SGHRS and CDR2 YFSETQ. CDR3 amino acids: CASSRSGVMNTEAFF. The CDR3 DNA follows: TGCGCCAGCAGCCGAAGTGGAGTTATGAACACTGAAGCTTTCTTT.

This clone is deemed medium-sized (0.01 to 0.1%). The chain couples TRBV7-9 to TRBJ1-6, with 7 bases fitting TRBD1. Germline CDR1 and CDR2: SEHNR and FQNEAQ (reference sequence). The CDR3 has 14 residues. V was clipped by 5 bases and J by 8 bases; unmatched bases: 6. The CDR3, as DNA: TGTGCCAGCAGCCCCGGCAGGGGGGATTCACCCCTCCACTTT. Protein sequence: CASSPGRGDSPLHF. Looking up the rest from reference TRBV7-9 and TRBJ1-6 gives the full variable domain: DTGVSQNPRHKITKRGQNVTFRCDPISEHNRLYWYRQTLGQGPEFLTYFQNEAQLEKSRLLSDRFSAERPKGSFSTLEIQRTEQGDSAMYLCASSPGRGDSPLHFGNGTRLTVT.

V gene TRBV7-3 combines with J gene TRBJ2-1; a possible D gene is TRBD2 (6 bases). With 1 base removed from V and 4 bases from J, the gap between germline ends came to 14 bases. Germline assignment: CDR1 SGHTA and CDR2 FQGTGA. The CDR3 loop spans 16 amino acids. In DNA, the CDR3 is TGTGCCAGCAGCTTAAAGGCTAGCGTTAGATACAATGAGCAGTTCTTC. Protein: CASSLKASVRYNEQFF.

V is TRBV10-2 and J is TRBJ1-2; TRBD1 aligns across 9 bases. There are 15 residues in the CDR3. Germline loops: CDR1 WSHSY, CDR2 SAAADI. V shed 0 bases and J 3 bases; nucleotides not matched to a gene: 2. Written as DNA, the CDR3 is TGCGCCAGCAGTGAGTCACAGGGGGCTGACTATGGCTACACCTTC. Protein product: CASSESQGADYGYTF.

The V call is TRBV11-3, the J call TRBJ1-2; tentatively, D is TRBD1 (6 bases). Germline CDR1 and CDR2: SGHNT and YENEEA. Deletions cut 3 bases from V and 8 bases from J, with 16 bases between. This CDR3 region has 14 residues. For the CDR3, the DNA is TGTGCCAGCAGCTTTACCCCAGGGGCGCGAGGCTACACCTTC. It specifies CASSFTPGARGYTF.

This chain links TRBV29-1 with TRBJ2-1; D is perhaps TRBD1 (6 bases). The V gene's germline CDR1 is SQVTM and CDR2 ANQGSEA. The CDR3 is 16 residues long. V lost 6 bases and J 1 base, leaving 19 bases between the germline ends. The CDR3 DNA follows: TGCAGCGTAGCAACACTGACAGGACATTCCTACAATGAGCAGTTCTTC. Encoded protein: CSVATLTGHSYNEQFF.

This rearrangement joins TRBV6-2 or TRBV6-3 to TRBJ1-4; 7 bases match TRBD1. The germline gives CDR1 MNHEY, CDR2 SVGEGT. This CDR3 is 17 amino acids long. The V segment lost 6 bases and the J segment 0 bases; nucleotides outside the gene matches: 10. In nucleotides, the CDR3 is TGTGCCAGCAGCCGAACGCGACAGGGCGCAACTAATGAAAAACTGTTTTTT. This encodes CASSRTRQGATNEKLFF.